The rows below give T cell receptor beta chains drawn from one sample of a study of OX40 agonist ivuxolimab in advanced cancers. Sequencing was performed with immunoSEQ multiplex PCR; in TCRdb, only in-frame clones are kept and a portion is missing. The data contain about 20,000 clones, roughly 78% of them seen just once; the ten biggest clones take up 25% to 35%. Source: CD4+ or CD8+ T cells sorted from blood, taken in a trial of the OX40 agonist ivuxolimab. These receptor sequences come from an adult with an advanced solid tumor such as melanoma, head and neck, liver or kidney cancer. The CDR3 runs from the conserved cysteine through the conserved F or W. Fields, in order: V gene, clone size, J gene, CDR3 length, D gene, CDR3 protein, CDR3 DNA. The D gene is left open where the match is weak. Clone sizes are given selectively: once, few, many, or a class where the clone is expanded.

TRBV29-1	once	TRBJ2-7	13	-	CSVVTGFRYEQYF	TGCAGCGTTGTGACGGGGTTCCGGTACGAGCAGTACTTC
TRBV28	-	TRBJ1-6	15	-	CASSVESSYNSPLHF	TGTGCCAGCAGTGTCGAAAGCTCCTATAATTCACCCCTCCACTTT
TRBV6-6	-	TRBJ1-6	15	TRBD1	CASYRSRQGVSPLHF	TGTGCCAGCTACCGTAGTAGACAGGGAGTTTCACCCCTCCACTTT
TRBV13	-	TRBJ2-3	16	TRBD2	CASSASLAGGTDTQYF	TGTGCCAGCAGCGCGTCACTAGCGGGAGGCACAGATACGCAGTATTTT
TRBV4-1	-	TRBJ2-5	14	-	CASSQVGYRETQYF	TGCGCCAGCAGCCAAGTTGGTTACCGAGAGACCCAGTACTTC
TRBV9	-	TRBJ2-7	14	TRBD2	CASSASGRSHEQYF	TGTGCCAGCAGCGCCAGCGGGAGGTCCCACGAGCAGTACTTC
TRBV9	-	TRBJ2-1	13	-	CASSVSKTYEQFF	TGTGCCAGCAGCGTATCAAAGACTTATGAGCAGTTCTTC
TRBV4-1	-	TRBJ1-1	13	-	CASSQVGNTEAFF	TGCGCCAGCAGCCAAGTTGGGAACACTGAAGCTTTCTTT
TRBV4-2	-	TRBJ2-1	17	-	CASSQERIQTLYNEQFF	TGTGCCAGCAGCCAAGAACGGATACAAACATTATACAATGAGCAGTTCTTC
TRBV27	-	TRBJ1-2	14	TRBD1	CASAMTGVNYGYTF	TGTGCCAGCGCTATGACAGGGGTTAACTATGGCTACACCTTC
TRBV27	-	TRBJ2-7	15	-	CASSPQDALFYEQYF	TGTGCCAGCAGCCCCCAGGACGCTTTATTCTACGAGCAGTACTTC
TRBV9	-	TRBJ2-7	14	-	CASSPSDSSSEQYF	TGTGCCAGCAGCCCCTCGGACAGTAGTTCCGAGCAGTACTTC
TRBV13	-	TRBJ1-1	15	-	CASSLIQGVNTEAFF	TGTGCCAGCAGCTTAATACAGGGAGTAAACACTGAAGCTTTCTTT
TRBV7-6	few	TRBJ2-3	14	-	CASSLAGGTDTQYF	TGTGCCAGCAGCTTAGCAGGGGGAACAGATACGCAGTATTTT
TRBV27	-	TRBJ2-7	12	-	CASSLDPREQYF	TGTGCCAGCAGCTTAGACCCCAGGGAGCAGTACTTC
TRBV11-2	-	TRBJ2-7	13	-	CASSLSGTYEQYF	TGTGCCAGCAGCTTAAGTGGCACCTACGAGCAGTACTTC
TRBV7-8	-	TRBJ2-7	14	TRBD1	CASSGQGSSYEQYF	TGTGCCAGCAGCGGACAGGGGAGCTCCTACGAGCAGTACTTC
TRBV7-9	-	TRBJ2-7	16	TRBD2	CASSKRTSGTSYEQYF	TGTGCCAGCAGCAAGCGGACTAGCGGGACTTCCTACGAGCAGTACTTC
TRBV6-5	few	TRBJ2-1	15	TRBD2	CASSYSVGLAVEQFF	TGTGCCAGCAGTTACTCAGTGGGACTAGCGGTTGAGCAGTTCTTC
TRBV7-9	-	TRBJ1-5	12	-	CASSILDQPQHF	TGTGCCAGCAGTATCTTGGATCAGCCCCAGCATTTT
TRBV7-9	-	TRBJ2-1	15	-	CASSDPGPQYNEQFF	TGTGCCAGCAGCGATCCGGGACCGCAGTACAATGAGCAGTTCTTC
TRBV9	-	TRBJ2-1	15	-	CASSVDGGPYNEQFF	TGTGCCAGCAGCGTAGACGGGGGCCCCTACAATGAGCAGTTCTTC
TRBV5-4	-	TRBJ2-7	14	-	CASSGGPLDYEQYF	TGTGCCAGCAGCGGGGGACCCTTGGACTACGAGCAGTACTTC
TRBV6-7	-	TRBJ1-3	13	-	CASRAPSGNTIYF	TGTGCCAGCAGGGCCCCCTCTGGAAACACCATATATTTT
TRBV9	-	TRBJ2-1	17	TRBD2	CASSAQLAGGPGVEQFF	TGTGCCAGCAGCGCTCAACTAGCGGGGGGCCCAGGGGTCGAGCAGTTCTTC
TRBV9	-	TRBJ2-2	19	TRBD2	CASSQSGASGSPLTGELFF	TGTGCCAGCAGCCAAAGTGGGGCTAGCGGGAGCCCCTTGACCGGGGAGCTGTTTTTT
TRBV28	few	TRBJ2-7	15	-	CASRRRSMSSYEQYF	TGTGCCAGCAGGCGACGCAGTATGAGCTCCTACGAGCAGTACTTC
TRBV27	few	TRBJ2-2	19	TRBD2	CASSAPGLAGIANTGELFF	TGTGCCAGCAGTGCCCCGGGACTAGCGGGTATCGCGAACACCGGGGAGCTGTTTTTT
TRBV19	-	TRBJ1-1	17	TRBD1	CASKLDTGGAFRTEAFF	TGTGCCAGTAAGCTCGACACAGGGGGCGCGTTTCGCACTGAAGCTTTCTTT
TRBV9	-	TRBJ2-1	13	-	CASSAYPQVEQFF	TGTGCCAGCAGCGCTTACCCACAGGTGGAGCAGTTCTTC
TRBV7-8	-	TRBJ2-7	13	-	CASSFAPNYEQYF	TGTGCCAGCAGCTTCGCGCCTAACTACGAGCAGTACTTC
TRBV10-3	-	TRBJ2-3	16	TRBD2	CAISESIAGYTDTQYF	TGTGCCATCAGTGAGTCTATAGCGGGGTACACAGATACGCAGTATTTT
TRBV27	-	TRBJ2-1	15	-	CASSLSGWGYNEQFF	TGTGCCAGCAGTTTAAGTGGGTGGGGCTACAATGAGCAGTTCTTC
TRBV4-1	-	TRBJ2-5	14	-	CASSQGVLQETQYF	TGCGCCAGCAGCCAAGGAGTTCTCCAAGAGACCCAGTACTTC
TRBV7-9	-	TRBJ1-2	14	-	CASSLADRSYGYTF	TGTGCCAGCAGCCTCGCGGACAGAAGCTATGGCTACACCTTC
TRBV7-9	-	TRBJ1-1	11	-	CASSLVSEAFF	TGTGCCAGCAGCTTAGTTAGTGAAGCTTTCTTT
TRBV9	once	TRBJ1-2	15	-	CASSVASAALYGYTF	TGTGCCAGCAGCGTAGCGTCGGCGGCCCTCTATGGCTACACCTTC
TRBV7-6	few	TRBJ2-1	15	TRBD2	CASSPRLAGDLEQFF	TGTGCCAGCAGCCCGAGACTAGCGGGGGACCTTGAGCAGTTCTTC
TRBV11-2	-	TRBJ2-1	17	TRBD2	CASSLEPGGNRYNEQFF	TGTGCCAGCAGCCTAGAGCCGGGGGGGAACCGCTACAATGAGCAGTTCTTC
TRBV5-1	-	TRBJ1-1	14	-	CASSLMGSDTEAFF	TGCGCCAGCAGCTTGATGGGAAGCGACACTGAAGCTTTCTTT
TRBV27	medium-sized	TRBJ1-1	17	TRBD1	CASSPATRQGLNTEAFF	TGTGCCAGCAGTCCCGCGACTCGACAGGGGCTGAACACTGAAGCTTTCTTT